This T cell receptor beta chain was captured in a study of blood T cell repertoires in COVID-19. Study information: Collection of acute and convalescent COVID-19 samples took place in the United States, Italy and Spain. In each case, the material was cDNA or gDNA derived from T cells, B-cell-depleted T cells, or PBMCs.

The Seattle patients joined while their infection was active and were tracked longitudinally afterward. CDR1 and CDR2 from the germline V gene are MNHEY and SVGAGI. The CDR3 is 15 amino acids. With 6 bases clipped from V and 4 bases from J, the junction kept 3 bases outside the gene matches. In the original processing: Amplification of reference gene primers was used by the study to estimate nucleated cell counts. The method was immunoSEQ multiplex PCR; TCRdb's version includes in-frame clones alone and lacks a portion of them. That table furnishes V, J and clone size, whereas the DNA furnished D and trimming. In the table there are over 60,000 clones, 76% of which are singletons. This clone was counted a few times.

The sequenced sample was peripheral blood. The source of this sequence is a man aged 55 to 70 with COVID-19, enrolled during active disease. V gene TRBV6-5 combines with J gene TRBJ2-1; TRBD2 aligns across 13 bases. The CDR3 DNA reads as TGTGCCAGCAGGCAGACTAGCGGGGGGTACAATGAGCAGTTCTTC. The encoded protein is CASRQTSGGYNEQFF.